This passage covers 5 T cell receptor beta chains from one sample sequenced in a study of CD8 T cells in ankylosing spondylitis. TCRdb recomputed calls from the 5' RACE reads with MiXCR, one row per CDR3 protein. The repertoire holds some 250,000 distinct CDR3 sequences, with about 9.1% as singletons. Sample: blood, either unsorted or a sorted T cell fraction (not recorded which). Source of these receptors: a male donor with ankylosing spondylitis or in good health (not recorded which).

The sample holds many counts of this clonotype. J is TRBJ2-2 and V is TRBV6-1; perhaps TRBD2 as D (6 bases). In germline, CDR1 is MNHNS, CDR2 SASEGT. This CDR3 spans 16 amino acids. The V end lost 8 bases, the J end lost 1 base, and 17 bases lay between the germline ends. The CDR3, as DNA: TGTGCCAGCTACGGCTGGGGGGAGAAGAACACCGGGGAGCTGTTTTTT. Encoded protein: CASYGWGEKNTGELFF.

This clonotype was detected a few times. This chain uses TRBV7-2 with TRBJ1-2, with TRBD1 matching 7 bases. With V trimmed by 2 bases and J by 6 bases, 15 bases remained unmatched. CDR3 length: 17 amino acids. Germline-derived CDR1 and CDR2 are SGHTA and FQGNSA. Here the CDR3 DNA reads TGTGCCAGCAGCTTATGGTCCGTGGGACGCAGGGGGGATGGCTACACCTTC. Its translation: CASSLWSVGRRGDGYTF.

This clonotype was seen a handful of times. V gene TRBV7-3 combines with J gene TRBJ2-2, with no clear D. The CDR3 consists of 19 residues. Germline V gives CDR1 SGHTA, CDR2 FQGTGA. Trimming removed 1 base from V and 0 bases from J, with 18 bases in between. CDR3 in DNA: TGTGCCAGCAGCTTAAAGGCCAGATCCGCCCCTTCGAACACCGGGGAGCTGTTTTTT. Protein product: CASSLKARSAPSNTGELFF.

This clonotype showed up many times. The gene calls are TRBV10-3 and TRBJ2-2; D remains unclear. Trimming cost V 10 bases and J 3 bases, with 6 bases left between them. Per germline, CDR1 ENHRY and CDR2 SYGVKD. The CDR3 is 11 residues long. As DNA, the CDR3 is TGTGCCACCGAGGACACCGGGGAGCTGTTTTTT. Encoded protein: CATEDTGELFF.

The chain recombines TRBV16 with TRBJ1-2; 7 bases agree with TRBD1. CDR1 is KGHSY and CDR2 is FQNENV in the germline V gene. With 8 bases clipped from V and 2 bases from J, the junction kept 5 bases outside the gene matches. There are 13 residues in the CDR3. Here the CDR3 reads CASSGTANYGYTF. Written as DNA, the CDR3 is TGTGCCAGCTCCGGGACAGCGAACTATGGCTACACCTTC.